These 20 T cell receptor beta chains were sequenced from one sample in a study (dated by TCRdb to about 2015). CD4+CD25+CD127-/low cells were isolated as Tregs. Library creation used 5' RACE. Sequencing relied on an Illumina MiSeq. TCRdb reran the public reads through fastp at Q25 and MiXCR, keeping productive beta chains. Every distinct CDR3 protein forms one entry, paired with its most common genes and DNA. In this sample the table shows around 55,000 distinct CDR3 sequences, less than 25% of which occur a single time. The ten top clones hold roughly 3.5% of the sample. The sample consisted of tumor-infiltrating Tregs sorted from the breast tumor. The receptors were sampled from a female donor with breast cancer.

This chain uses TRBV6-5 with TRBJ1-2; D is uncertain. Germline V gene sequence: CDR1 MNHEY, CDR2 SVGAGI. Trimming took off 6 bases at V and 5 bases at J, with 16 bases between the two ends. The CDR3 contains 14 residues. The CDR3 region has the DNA TGTGCCAGCAGCAAGGCCATGACGGATTATGGCTACACCTTC. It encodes CASSKAMTDYGYTF.

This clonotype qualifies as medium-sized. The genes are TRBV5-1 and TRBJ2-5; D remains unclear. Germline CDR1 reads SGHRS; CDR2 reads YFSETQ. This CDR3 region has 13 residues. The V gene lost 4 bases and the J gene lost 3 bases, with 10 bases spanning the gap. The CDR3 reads CASSPSGEETQYF. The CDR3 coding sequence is TGCGCCAGCAGCCCGTCGGGCGAAGAGACCCAGTACTTC.

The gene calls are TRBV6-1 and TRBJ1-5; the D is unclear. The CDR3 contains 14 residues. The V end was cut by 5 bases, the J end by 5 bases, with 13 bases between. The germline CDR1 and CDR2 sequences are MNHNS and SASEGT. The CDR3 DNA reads TGTGCCAGCAGTACCCCCCAGGTAGATCAGCCCCAGCATTTT. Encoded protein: CASSTPQVDQPQHF.

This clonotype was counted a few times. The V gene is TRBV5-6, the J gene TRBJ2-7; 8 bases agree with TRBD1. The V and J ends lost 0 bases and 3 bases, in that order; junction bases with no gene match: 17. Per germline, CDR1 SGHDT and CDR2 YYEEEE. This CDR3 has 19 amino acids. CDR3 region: CASSLGIGTGTRSDYEQYF. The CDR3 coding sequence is TGTGCCAGCAGCTTGGGAATCGGGACAGGAACCAGATCGGACTACGAGCAGTACTTC.

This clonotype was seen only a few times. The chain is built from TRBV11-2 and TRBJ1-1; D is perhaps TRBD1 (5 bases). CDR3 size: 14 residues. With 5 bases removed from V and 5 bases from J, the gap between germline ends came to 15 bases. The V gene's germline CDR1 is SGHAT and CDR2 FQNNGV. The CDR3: CASSISRGSTEAFF. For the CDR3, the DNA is TGTGCCAGCAGCATCTCTCGGGGGTCGACTGAAGCTTTCTTT.

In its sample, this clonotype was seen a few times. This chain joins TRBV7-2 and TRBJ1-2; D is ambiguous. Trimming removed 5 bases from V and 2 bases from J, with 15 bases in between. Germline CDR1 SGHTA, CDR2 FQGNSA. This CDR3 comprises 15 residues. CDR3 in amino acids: CASSPGRRYNYGYTF. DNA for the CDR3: TGTGCCAGCAGCCCGGGGAGAAGGTACAACTATGGCTACACCTTC.

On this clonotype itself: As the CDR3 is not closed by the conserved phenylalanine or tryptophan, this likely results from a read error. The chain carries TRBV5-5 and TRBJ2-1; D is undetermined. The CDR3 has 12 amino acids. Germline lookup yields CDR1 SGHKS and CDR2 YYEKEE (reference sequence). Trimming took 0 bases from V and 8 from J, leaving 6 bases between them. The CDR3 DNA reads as TGTGCCAGCAGCTTGGTAGGCCATGAGCAGTTCCTC. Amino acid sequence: CASSLVGHEQFL.

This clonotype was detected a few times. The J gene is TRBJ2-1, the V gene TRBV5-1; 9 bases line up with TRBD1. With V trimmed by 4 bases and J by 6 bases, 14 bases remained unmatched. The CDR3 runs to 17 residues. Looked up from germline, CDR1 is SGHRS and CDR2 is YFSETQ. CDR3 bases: TGCGCCAGCAGCCCCCTCCCGACAGGGGGATCTTCCAATGAGCAGTTCTTC. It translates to CASSPLPTGGSSNEQFF.

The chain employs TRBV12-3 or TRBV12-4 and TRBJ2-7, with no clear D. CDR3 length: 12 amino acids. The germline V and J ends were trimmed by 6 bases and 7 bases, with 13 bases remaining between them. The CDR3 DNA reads TGTGCCAGCAGCCCTCCTCTACGAGAGCAGTACTTC. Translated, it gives CASSPPLREQYF.

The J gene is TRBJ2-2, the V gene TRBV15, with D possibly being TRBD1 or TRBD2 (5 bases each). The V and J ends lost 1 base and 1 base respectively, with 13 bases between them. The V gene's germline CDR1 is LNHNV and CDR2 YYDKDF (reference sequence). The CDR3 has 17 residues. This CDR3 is CATSRASGTVNTGELFF. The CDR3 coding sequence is TGTGCCACCAGCAGAGCCTCCGGGACGGTGAACACCGGGGAGCTGTTTTTT.

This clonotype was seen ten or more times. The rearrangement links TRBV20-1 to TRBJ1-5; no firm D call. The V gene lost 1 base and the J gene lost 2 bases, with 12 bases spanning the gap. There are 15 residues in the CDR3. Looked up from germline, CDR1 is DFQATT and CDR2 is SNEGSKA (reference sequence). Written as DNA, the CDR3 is TGCAGTGCTAGAGGAGGCTCGGGTGGCAATCAGCCCCAGCATTTT. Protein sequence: CSARGGSGGNQPQHF.

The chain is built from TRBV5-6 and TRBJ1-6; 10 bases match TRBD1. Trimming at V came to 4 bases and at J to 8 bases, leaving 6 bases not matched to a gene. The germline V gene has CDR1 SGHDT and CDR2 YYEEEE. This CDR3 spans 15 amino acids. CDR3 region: CASSRYGTGDSPLHF. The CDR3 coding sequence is TGTGCCAGCAGCCGATACGGGACAGGGGATTCACCCCTCCACTTT. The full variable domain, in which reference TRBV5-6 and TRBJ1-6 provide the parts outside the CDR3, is DAGVTQSPTHLIKTRGQQVTLRCSPKSGHDTVSWYQQALGQGPQFIFQYYEEEERQRGNFPDRFSGHQFPNYSSELNVNALLLGDSALYLCASSRYGTGDSPLHFGNGTRLTVT.

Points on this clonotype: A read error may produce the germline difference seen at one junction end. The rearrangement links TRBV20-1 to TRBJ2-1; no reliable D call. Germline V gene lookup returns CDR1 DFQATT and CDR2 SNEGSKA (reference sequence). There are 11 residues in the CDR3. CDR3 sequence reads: CSARDYNEQCF. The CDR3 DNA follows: TGCAGTGCTAGGGATTACAATGAGCAGTGCTTC.

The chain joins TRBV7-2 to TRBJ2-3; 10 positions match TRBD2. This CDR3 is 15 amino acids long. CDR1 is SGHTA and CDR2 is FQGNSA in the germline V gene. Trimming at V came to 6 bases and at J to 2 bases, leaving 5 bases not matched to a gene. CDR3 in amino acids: CASRLLAGSTDTQYF. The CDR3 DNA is TGTGCCAGCAGATTACTAGCGGGATCCACAGATACGCAGTATTTT.

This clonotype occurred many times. This CDR3 reads CASSYRRGGLGYGYTF. The CDR3 region has the DNA TGTGCCAGCAGTTATCGCAGGGGGGGCTTGGGCTATGGCTACACCTTC. This chain uses TRBV6-5 with TRBJ1-2; 7 bases align to TRBD1. CDR3 length equals 16 residues. Germline trimming cut 3 bases from V and 4 bases from J; bases unmatched to any gene: 11. Looked up from germline, CDR1 is MNHEY and CDR2 is SVGAGI.

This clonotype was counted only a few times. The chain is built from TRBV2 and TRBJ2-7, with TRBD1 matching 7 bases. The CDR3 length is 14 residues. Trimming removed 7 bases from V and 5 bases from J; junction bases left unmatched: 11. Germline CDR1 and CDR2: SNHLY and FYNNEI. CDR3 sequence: CASTQLRTGHEQYF. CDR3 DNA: TGTGCCAGCACCCAATTAAGGACAGGCCACGAGCAGTACTTC.

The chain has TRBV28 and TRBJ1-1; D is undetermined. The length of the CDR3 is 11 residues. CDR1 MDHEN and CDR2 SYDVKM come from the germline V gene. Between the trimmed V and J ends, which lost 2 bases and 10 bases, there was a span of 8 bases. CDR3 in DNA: TGTGCCAGCAGTTTAAGGTCAATAGCTTTCTTT. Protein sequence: CASSLRSIAFF.

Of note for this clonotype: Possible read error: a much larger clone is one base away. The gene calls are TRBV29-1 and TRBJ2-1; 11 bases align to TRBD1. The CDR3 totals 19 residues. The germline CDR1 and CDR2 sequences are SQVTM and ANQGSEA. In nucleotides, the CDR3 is TGCAGCGTACAACCGGTCGGGACAGGGGGGTTGGTCTCCTACAATGAGCAGTGCTTC. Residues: CSVQPVGTGGLVSYNEQCF.

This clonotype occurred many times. The CDR3 loop reads CASSQDGRGIGTQYF. CDR3 coding DNA: TGCGCCAGCAGCCAAGACGGGCGGGGTATAGGTACGCAGTATTTT. The genes are TRBV4-3 and TRBJ2-3, with D perhaps TRBD2 (6 bases). The germline V gene has CDR1 LGHNA and CDR2 YSLEER. CDR3 length equals 15 residues. V dropped 0 bases and J dropped 8 bases, with 15 bases sitting between them.

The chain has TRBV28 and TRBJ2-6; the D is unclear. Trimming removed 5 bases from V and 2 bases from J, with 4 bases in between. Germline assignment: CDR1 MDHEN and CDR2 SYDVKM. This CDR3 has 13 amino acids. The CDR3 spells CASSQPGANVLTF. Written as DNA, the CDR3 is TGTGCCAGCAGTCAGCCTGGGGCCAACGTCCTGACTTTC.